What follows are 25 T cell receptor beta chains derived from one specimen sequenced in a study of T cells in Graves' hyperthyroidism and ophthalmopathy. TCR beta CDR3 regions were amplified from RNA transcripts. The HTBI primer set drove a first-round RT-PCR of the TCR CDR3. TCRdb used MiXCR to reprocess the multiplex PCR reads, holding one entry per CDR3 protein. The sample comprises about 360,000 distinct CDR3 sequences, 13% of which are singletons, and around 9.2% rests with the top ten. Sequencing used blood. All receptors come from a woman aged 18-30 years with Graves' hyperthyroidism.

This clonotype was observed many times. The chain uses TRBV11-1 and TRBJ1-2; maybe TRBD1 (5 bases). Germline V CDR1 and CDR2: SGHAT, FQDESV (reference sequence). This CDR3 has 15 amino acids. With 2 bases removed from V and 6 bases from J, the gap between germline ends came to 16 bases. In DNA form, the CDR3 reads TGTGCCAGCAGCTTACGAAGCGGGACGTTTCATGGCTACACCTTC. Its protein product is CASSLRSGTFHGYTF.

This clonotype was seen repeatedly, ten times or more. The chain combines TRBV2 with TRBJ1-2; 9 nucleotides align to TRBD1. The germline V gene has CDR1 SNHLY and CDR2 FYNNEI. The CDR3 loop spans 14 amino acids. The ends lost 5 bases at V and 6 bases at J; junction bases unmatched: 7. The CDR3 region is CASSHGQGIDGYTF. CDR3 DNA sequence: TGTGCCAGCAGTCACGGACAGGGGATAGATGGCTACACCTTC.

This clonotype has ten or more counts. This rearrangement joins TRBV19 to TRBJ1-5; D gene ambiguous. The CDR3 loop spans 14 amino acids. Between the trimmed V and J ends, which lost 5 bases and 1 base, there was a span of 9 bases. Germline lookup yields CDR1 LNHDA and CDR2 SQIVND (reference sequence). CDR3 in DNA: TGTGCCAGTAGTGCCAGCATCAGCAATCAGCCCCAGCATTTT. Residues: CASSASISNQPQHF.

CDR3 in DNA: TGTGCCAGCAGCCCCCTCCAGTGGGGACAGAACTTAGCCAAAAACATTCAGTACTTC. Its translation is CASSPLQWGQNLAKNIQYF. The rearrangement links TRBV7-6 to TRBJ2-4; 7 bases match TRBD1. CDR3 length: 19 residues. Germline CDR1 reads SGHVS; CDR2 reads FNYEAQ. Trimming removed 5 bases from V and 0 bases from J; junction bases left unmatched: 16.

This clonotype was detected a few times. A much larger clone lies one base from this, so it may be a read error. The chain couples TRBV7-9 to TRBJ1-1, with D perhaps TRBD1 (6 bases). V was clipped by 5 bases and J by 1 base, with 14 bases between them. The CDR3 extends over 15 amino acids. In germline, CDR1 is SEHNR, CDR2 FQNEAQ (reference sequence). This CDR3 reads CASSRPDRTNTEAFF. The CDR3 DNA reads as TGTGCCAGCAGCCGCCCCGACAGGACGAACACTGAAGCTTTCTTT.

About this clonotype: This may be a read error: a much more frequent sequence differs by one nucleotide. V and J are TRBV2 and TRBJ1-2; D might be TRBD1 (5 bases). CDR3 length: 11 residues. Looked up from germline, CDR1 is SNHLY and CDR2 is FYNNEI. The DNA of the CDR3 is TGTGCCACCGGGGGTTGGGATGGCCACACCTTC. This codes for CATGGWDGHTF.

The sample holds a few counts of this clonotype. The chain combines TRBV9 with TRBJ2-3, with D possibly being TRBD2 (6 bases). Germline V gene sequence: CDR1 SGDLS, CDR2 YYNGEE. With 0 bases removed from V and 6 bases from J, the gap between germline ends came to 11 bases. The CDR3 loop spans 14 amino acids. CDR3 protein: CASSVGMEGDTQYF. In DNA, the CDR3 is TGTGCCAGCAGCGTAGGGATGGAGGGGGATACGCAGTATTTT.

The CDR3: CASSYRRIRNGDNSPLHF. DNA of the CDR3: TGTGCCAGCAGTTACCGGAGAATAAGAAATGGCGATAATTCACCCCTCCACTTT. The V gene is TRBV6-5, the J gene TRBJ1-6, with no clear D. Trimming pared 2 bases from V and 5 bases from J, leaving 19 bases between. CDR3 length equals 18 residues. Looked up from germline, CDR1 is MNHEY and CDR2 is SVGAGI.

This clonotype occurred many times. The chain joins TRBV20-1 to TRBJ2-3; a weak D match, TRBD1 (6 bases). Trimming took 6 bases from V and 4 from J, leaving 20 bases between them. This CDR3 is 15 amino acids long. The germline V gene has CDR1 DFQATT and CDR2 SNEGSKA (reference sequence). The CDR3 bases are TGCAGTGCCAGCAGACCTACAGGGTATCCAGATACGCAGTATTTT. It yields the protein CSASRPTGYPDTQYF.

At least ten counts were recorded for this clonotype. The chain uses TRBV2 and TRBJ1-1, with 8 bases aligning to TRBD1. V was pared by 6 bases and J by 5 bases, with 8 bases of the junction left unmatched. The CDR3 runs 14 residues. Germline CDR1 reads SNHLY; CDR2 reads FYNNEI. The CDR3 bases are TGTGCCAGCAGAGTAGACAGGGGACCGACTGAAGCTTTCTTT. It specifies CASRVDRGPTEAFF.

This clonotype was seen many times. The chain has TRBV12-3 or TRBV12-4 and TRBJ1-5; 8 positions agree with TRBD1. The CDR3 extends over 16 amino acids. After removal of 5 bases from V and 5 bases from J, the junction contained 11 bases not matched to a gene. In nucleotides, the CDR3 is TGTGCCAGCAGTCCTGGGGACAGGACGATGGATCAGCCCCAGCATTTT. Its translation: CASSPGDRTMDQPQHF.

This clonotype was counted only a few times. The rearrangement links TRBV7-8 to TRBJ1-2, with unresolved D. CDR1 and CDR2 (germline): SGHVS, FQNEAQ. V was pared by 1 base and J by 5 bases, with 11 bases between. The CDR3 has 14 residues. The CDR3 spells CASSLDGVGYGYTF. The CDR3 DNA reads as TGTGCCAGCAGCTTAGATGGGGTAGGATATGGCTACACCTTC.

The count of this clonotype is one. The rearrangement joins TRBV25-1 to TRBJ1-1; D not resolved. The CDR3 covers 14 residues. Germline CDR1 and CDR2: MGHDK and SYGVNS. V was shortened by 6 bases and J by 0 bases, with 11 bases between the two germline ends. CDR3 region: CASRGRTLNTEAFF. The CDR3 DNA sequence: TGTGCCAGCAGAGGCAGGACGTTGAACACTGAAGCTTTCTTT.

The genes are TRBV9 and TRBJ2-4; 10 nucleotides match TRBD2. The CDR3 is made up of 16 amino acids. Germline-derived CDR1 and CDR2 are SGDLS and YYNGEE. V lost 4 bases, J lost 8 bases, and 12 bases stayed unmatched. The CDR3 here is CASSLGLAAIQDIQYF. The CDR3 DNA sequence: TGTGCCAGCAGCCTCGGACTAGCGGCCATCCAGGACATTCAGTACTTC.

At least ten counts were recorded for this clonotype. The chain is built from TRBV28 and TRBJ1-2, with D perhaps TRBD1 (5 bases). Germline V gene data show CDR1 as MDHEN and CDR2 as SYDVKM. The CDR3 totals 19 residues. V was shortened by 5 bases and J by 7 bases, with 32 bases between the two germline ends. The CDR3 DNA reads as TGTGCCAGCAGTCCACTCTCACTTTCGTGGGGGGGATTATCGTTTGGCTACACCTTC. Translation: CASSPLSLSWGGLSFGYTF.

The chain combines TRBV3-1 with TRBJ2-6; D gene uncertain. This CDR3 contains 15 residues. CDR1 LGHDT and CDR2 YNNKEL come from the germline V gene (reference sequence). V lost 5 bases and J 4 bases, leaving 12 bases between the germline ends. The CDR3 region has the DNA TGTGCCAGCAGCTTCCCGGTAGGCGGGGCCAACGTCCTGACTTTC. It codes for CASSFPVGGANVLTF.

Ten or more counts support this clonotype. The CDR3 sequence: CASSYGVAGPYEQYF. CDR3 in DNA: TGTGCCAGCAGTTACGGGGTAGCGGGGCCCTACGAGCAGTACTTC. The gene calls are TRBV6-2 or TRBV6-3 and TRBJ2-7; 8 bases map to TRBD2. The CDR3 loop spans 15 amino acids. Trimming cost V 2 bases and J 2 bases; bases outside gene matches: 5. Germline values: CDR1 MNHEY, CDR2 SVGEGT.

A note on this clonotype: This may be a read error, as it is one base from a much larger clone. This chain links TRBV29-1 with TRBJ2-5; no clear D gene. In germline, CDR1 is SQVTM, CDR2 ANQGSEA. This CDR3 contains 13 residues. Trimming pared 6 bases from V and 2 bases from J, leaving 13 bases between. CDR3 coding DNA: TGCAGCGTCCACCGTTGCGGACAAGAGACCCAGTACTTC. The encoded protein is CSVHRCGQETQYF.

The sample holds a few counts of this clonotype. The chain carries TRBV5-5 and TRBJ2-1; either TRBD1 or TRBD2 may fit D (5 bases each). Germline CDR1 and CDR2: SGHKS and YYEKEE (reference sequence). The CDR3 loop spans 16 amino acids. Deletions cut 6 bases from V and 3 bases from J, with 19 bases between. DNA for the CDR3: TGTGCCAGCAACTCGGGACGCCCCTTGTACTACAATGAGCAGTTCTTC. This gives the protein CASNSGRPLYYNEQFF.

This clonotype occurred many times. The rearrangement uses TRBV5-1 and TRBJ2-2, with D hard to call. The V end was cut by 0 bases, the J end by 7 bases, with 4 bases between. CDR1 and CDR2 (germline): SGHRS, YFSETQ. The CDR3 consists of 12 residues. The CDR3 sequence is CASSLVIGELFF. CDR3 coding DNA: TGCGCCAGCAGCTTGGTGATCGGGGAGCTGTTTTTT. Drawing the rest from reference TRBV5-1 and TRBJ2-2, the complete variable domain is KAGVTQTPRYLIKTRGQQVTLSCSPISGHRSVSWYQQTPGQGLQFLFEYFSETQRNKGNFPGRFSGRQFSNSRSEMNVSTLELGDSALYLCASSLVIGELFFGEGSRLTVL.

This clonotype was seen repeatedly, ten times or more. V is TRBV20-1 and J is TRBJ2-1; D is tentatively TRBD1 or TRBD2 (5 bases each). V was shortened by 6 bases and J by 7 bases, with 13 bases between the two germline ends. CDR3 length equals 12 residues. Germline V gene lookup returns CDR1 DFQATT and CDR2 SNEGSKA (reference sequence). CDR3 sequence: CSASLGANEQFF. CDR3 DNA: TGCAGTGCATCGCTCGGGGCGAATGAGCAGTTCTTC.

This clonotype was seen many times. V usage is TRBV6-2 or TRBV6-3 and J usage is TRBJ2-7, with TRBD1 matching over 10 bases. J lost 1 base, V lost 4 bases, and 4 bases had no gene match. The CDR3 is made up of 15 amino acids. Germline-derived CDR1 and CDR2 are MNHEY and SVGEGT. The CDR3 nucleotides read TGTGCCAGCAGTTCAGGGACAGGGGATTCCTACGAGCAGTACTTC. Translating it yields CASSSGTGDSYEQYF.

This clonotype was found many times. For the CDR3, the DNA is TGCGCCAGCAGCTACTACACAACTAATGAAAAACTGTTTTTT. Encoded protein: CASSYYTTNEKLFF. The chain joins TRBV5-1 to TRBJ1-4, with D uncertain. This CDR3 has 14 amino acids. Trimming shortened V by 3 bases and J by 0 bases, and 6 bases separated the two germline ends. The germline gives CDR1 SGHRS, CDR2 YFSETQ. The variable domain in full, with the rest retrieved from reference TRBV5-1 and TRBJ1-4, is KAGVTQTPRYLIKTRGQQVTLSCSPISGHRSVSWYQQTPGQGLQFLFEYFSETQRNKGNFPGRFSGRQFSNSRSEMNVSTLELGDSALYLCASSYYTTNEKLFFGSGTQLSVL.

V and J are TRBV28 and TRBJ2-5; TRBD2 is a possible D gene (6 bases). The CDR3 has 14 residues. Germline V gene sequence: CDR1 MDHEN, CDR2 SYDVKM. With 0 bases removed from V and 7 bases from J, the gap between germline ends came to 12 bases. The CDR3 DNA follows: TGTGCCAGCAGTTTATGGGGGGGAGAGGGGACCCAGTACTTC. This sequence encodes CASSLWGGEGTQYF. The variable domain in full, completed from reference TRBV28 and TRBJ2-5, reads DVKVTQSSRYLVKRTGEKVFLECVQDMDHENMFWYRQDPGLGLRLIYFSYDVKMKEKGDIPEGYSVSREKKERFSLILESASTNQTSMYLCASSLWGGEGTQYFGPGTRLLVL.

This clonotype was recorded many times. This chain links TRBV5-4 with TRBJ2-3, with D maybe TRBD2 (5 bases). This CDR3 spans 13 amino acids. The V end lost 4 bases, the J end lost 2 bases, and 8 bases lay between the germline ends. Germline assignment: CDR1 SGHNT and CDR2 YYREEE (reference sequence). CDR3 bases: TGTGCCAGCAGCCGAGGGTCCACAGATACGCAGTATTTT. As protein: CASSRGSTDTQYF.